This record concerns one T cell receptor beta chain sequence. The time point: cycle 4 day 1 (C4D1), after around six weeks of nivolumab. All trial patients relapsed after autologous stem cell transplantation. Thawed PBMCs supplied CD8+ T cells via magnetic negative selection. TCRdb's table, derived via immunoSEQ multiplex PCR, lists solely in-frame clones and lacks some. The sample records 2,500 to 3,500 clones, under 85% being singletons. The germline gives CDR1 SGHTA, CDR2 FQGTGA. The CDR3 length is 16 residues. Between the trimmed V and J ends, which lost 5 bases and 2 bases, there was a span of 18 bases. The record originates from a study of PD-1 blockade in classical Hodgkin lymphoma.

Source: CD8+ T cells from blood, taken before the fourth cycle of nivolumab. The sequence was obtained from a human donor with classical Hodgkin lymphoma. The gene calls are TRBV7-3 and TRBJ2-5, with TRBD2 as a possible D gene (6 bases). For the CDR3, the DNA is TGTGCCAGCAGCCCCGGGACTTTCGGGATACAAGAGACCCAGTACTTC. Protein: CASSPGTFGIQETQYF.